A single sample gave rise to the 3 T cell receptor beta chains below, sequenced in a study of OX40 agonist ivuxolimab in advanced cancers. Using immunoSEQ multiplex PCR, the repertoire was profiled, and TCRdb retains in-frame clones only, with some absent. Of fewer than 75,000 clones listed, about 87% are singletons. This sample comprised CD4+ or CD8+ T cells sorted from blood, obtained in a trial of the OX40 agonist ivuxolimab. These receptor sequences come from an adult with an advanced solid tumor such as melanoma, head and neck, liver or kidney cancer.

The chain couples TRBV28 to TRBJ1-5; perhaps TRBD1 as D (6 bases). In germline, CDR1 is MDHEN, CDR2 SYDVKM. The CDR3 totals 16 residues. V was clipped by 6 bases and J by 4 bases, with 19 bases between them. The CDR3 loop is CASSRTPGTPNQPQHF. CDR3 DNA sequence: TGTGCCAGCAGCCGAACTCCCGGGACACCTAATCAGCCCCAGCATTTT.

The gene calls are TRBV5-1 and TRBJ2-3; D is ambiguous. Trimming shortened V by 1 base and J by 2 bases, and 8 bases separated the two germline ends. CDR3 length equals 14 residues. In germline, CDR1 is SGHRS, CDR2 YFSETQ. The CDR3 DNA reads TGCGCCAGCAGCTTGCAGCTTATCACAGATACGCAGTATTTT. Translated, it gives CASSLQLITDTQYF.

The chain has TRBV2 and TRBJ1-6, with 9 positions matching TRBD1. Trimming at V came to 6 bases and at J to 7 bases, leaving 7 bases not matched to a gene. CDR1 and CDR2 (germline): SNHLY, FYNNEI. The CDR3 is made up of 15 amino acids. DNA of the CDR3: TGTGCCAGCAGAGATCCGGACAGGGGAAATTCACCCCTCCACTTT. Amino acid sequence: CASRDPDRGNSPLHF.